The rows below give T cell receptor beta chains drawn from one sample of a study of Graves' ophthalmopathy and Graves' hyperthyroidism. TCRdb re-analysed the multiplex PCR reads in MiXCR, keeping a single row per CDR3 protein. This table holds tens of thousands of distinct CDR3 sequences, over 40% found once. The sequenced sample was peripheral blood. These receptors all come from an adult man with Graves' ophthalmopathy. Each CDR3 is given with its conserved first and last residue. The D gene is left open where the match is weak. A row's size may be missing; if present it is once, few, many or a size class.

d_gene	v_gene	abundance	j_gene	len	CDR3aa	CDR3nt
NA	TRBV19	few	TRBJ2-1	12	CASSTSFDEQFF	TGTGCCAGTAGTACTAGCTTCGATGAGCAGTTCTTC
TRBD2	TRBV20-1	NA	TRBJ2-1	16	CSARGTTSGSGNEQFF	TGCAGTGCTAGGGGGACAACTAGCGGGAGTGGGAATGAGCAGTTCTTC
NA	TRBV19	NA	TRBJ1-1	19	CASSPQGPWGARYDTEAFF	TGTGCCAGTAGCCCCCAGGGCCCTTGGGGGGCAAGGTACGACACTGAAGCTTTCTTT
NA	TRBV7-9	NA	TRBJ2-7	13	CASSLSGNYEQYF	TGTGCCAGCAGCTTGAGCGGCAACTACGAGCAGTACTTC
NA	TRBV6-5	many	TRBJ1-5	15	CASSYSGNSNQPQHF	TGTGCCAGCAGTTACAGTGGAAATAGCAATCAGCCCCAGCATTTT
NA	TRBV5-4	NA	TRBJ2-1	12	CASSLDGREQFF	TGTGCCAGCAGCTTGGATGGACGGGAGCAGTTCTTC
TRBD1	TRBV5-8	many	TRBJ1-5	15	CASSSGTGVTQPQHF	TGTGCCAGCAGCTCCGGGACAGGGGTCACTCAGCCCCAGCATTTT
NA	TRBV20-1	many	TRBJ1-1	14	CSARIQVPNTEAFF	TGCAGTGCTAGGATCCAGGTTCCAAACACTGAAGCTTTCTTT
NA	TRBV6-4	NA	TRBJ1-2	15	CASSDIRGASYGYTF	TGTGCCAGCAGTGACATTCGGGGCGCGAGCTATGGCTACACCTTC
TRBD1	TRBV24-1	many	TRBJ2-3	16	CATSDPTGDITDTQYF	TGTGCCACCAGTGACCCAACAGGGGACATCACAGATACGCAGTATTTT
NA	TRBV6-6	many	TRBJ1-4	12	CASSYSGEKLFF	TGTGCCAGCAGTTACTCGGGGGAAAAACTGTTTTTT
NA	TRBV5-4	many	TRBJ2-5	14	CASSPPGGQETQYF	TGTGCCAGCAGCCCCCCGGGGGGCCAGGAGACCCAGTACTTC
NA	TRBV29-1	medium-sized	TRBJ1-5	15	CSVHKPVWRGQPQHF	TGCAGCGTTCATAAGCCCGTTTGGAGGGGTCAGCCCCAGCATTTT
TRBD2	TRBV6-6	many	TRBJ2-7	15	CASRTTSGSPYEQYF	TGTGCCAGCAGGACGACAAGCGGGAGCCCTTACGAGCAGTACTTC
NA	TRBV5-1	NA	TRBJ2-5	14	CASSLGPGRETQYF	TGCGCCAGCAGCTTGGGCCCAGGTCGGGAGACCCAGTACTTC
NA	TRBV2	NA	TRBJ2-7	13	CASSTTVGYEQYF	TGTGCCAGTAGTACAACAGTGGGCTACGAGCAGTACTTC
NA	TRBV19	many	TRBJ2-1	17	CASSIDQKRYSYNEQFF	TGTGCCAGTAGTATAGATCAGAAAAGATACTCCTACAATGAGCAGTTCTTC
NA	TRBV15	medium-sized	TRBJ2-7	14	CATSREVSGYEQYF	TGTGCCACCAGCAGAGAAGTGTCGGGATACGAGCAGTACTTC
TRBD2	TRBV11-2	many	TRBJ2-1	15	CASSFRGLAGNEQFF	TGTGCCAGCAGCTTTAGGGGTCTAGCGGGTAATGAGCAGTTCTTC
NA	TRBV6-6	many	TRBJ2-3	14	CASGLGSSTDTQYF	TGTGCCAGCGGGTTGGGATCGAGCACAGATACGCAGTATTTT
TRBD2	TRBV7-6	NA	TRBJ2-5	15	CASSLEAGGRETQYF	TGTGCCAGCAGCTTAGAAGCGGGAGGGCGAGAGACCCAGTACTTC
NA	TRBV6-9	NA	TRBJ2-3	11	CASTHTDTQYF	TGTGCCAGCACCCACACAGATACGCAGTATTTT
TRBD1	TRBV5-1	NA	TRBJ2-3	14	CASRGGTGLDEQYF	TGCGCCAGCAGGGGCGGGACAGGGCTAGATGAGCAGTATTTT
NA	TRBV9	NA	TRBJ2-5	16	CASSGGAGSSAETQYF	TGTGCCAGCAGTGGGGGGGCGGGATCGTCTGCAGAGACCCAGTACTTC
TRBD1	TRBV28	few	TRBJ2-5	15	CASSSPTGGKETQYF	TGTGCCAGCAGTAGTCCGACAGGGGGAAAAGAGACCCAGTACTTC
NA	TRBV14	many	TRBJ2-5	13	CASSQLGRVTQYF	TGTGCCAGCAGCCAGTTGGGGCGGGTAACCCAGTACTTC
NA	TRBV3-1	many	TRBJ2-5	15	CASSQMQLSQETQYF	TGTGCCAGCAGCCAAATGCAACTATCCCAAGAGACCCAGTACTTC
NA	TRBV7-8	NA	TRBJ1-1	15	CASSPTGTKSWGAFF	TGTGCCAGCAGCCCTACCGGGACAAAAAGCTGGGGAGCTTTCTTT
TRBD2	TRBV19	few	TRBJ2-3	14	CASSPGLAADTQYF	TGTGCCAGTAGTCCCGGACTAGCGGCTGATACGCAGTATTTT
NA	TRBV19	few	TRBJ1-1	12	CASSKQQVEAFF	TGTGCCAGTAGTAAACAACAGGTTGAAGCTTTCTTT
NA	TRBV10-3	NA	TRBJ1-4	14	CAVRGHRTNEKLFF	TGTGCCGTCAGGGGACACCGTACTAATGAAAAACTGTTTTTT
NA	TRBV19	many	TRBJ2-5	13	CASSIGNQETQYF	TGTGCCAGTAGTATCGGCAACCAAGAGACCCAGTACTTC
NA	TRBV5-4	many	TRBJ1-5	16	CASSSRGGAGNQPQHF	TGTGCCAGCAGCTCCCGGGGGGGGGCGGGAAATCAGCCCCAGCATTTT
TRBD2	TRBV6-5	NA	TRBJ2-7	13	CASSWTSGREQYF	TGTGCCAGCAGTTGGACTAGCGGGAGGGAGCAGTACTTC
NA	TRBV29-1	medium-sized	TRBJ2-3	12	CSVEIPNDTQYF	TGCAGCGTTGAAATACCCAACGATACGCAGTATTTT
NA	TRBV7-5	NA	TRBJ2-5	18	CISVSEDLGPGSAETQYF	NA
TRBD2	TRBV6-6	NA	TRBJ2-7	13	CAITSSGHYEQYF	TGTGCCATCACCTCTAGCGGACACTACGAGCAGTACTTC
NA	TRBV18	NA	TRBJ2-1	13	CASSPSPGSEQFF	TGTGCCAGCTCACCATCCCCGGGGAGTGAGCAGTTCTTC
TRBD1	TRBV6-1	many	TRBJ2-7	13	CASSERQGGAQYF	TGTGCCAGCAGTGAGAGACAGGGGGGGGCGCAGTACTTC
NA	TRBV20-1	medium-sized	TRBJ1-6	15	CSARYGDGESSPLHF	TGCAGTGCTAGATACGGGGACGGAGAAAGTTCACCCCTCCACTTT
TRBD2	TRBV5-1	many	TRBJ2-3	19	CASSLRGPRLAGEGDTQYF	TGCGCCAGCAGCTTGAGGGGACCGAGACTAGCGGGAGAGGGAGATACGCAGTATTTT
NA	TRBV3-1	many	TRBJ2-1	14	CASSPNLGNNEQFF	TGTGCCAGCAGCCCCAACCTCGGAAACAATGAGCAGTTCTTC
TRBD1	TRBV3-1	NA	TRBJ1-3	16	CASSRGTVRSGNTIYF	TGTGCCAGCAGCCGGGGGACAGTAAGGTCTGGAAACACCATATATTTT
NA	TRBV9	many	TRBJ1-1	13	CASSVGRGTEAFF	TGTGCCAGCAGCGTAGGCAGGGGCACTGAAGCTTTCTTT
NA	TRBV3-1	once	TRBJ1-6	12	CASSQGGSPLHF	TGTGCCAGCAGCCAAGGGGGTTCACCCCTCCACTTT
NA	TRBV7-3	many	TRBJ2-2	17	CASSLIGRPLNTGELFF	TGTGCCAGCAGCTTAATAGGCCGACCCCTCAACACCGGGGAGCTGTTTTTT
NA	TRBV29-1	NA	TRBJ2-1	16	CSVHEPVWRGQPQQFF	TGCAGCGTTCATGAGCCCGTTTGGAGGGGTCAGCCCCAGCAGTTCTTC
TRBD1	TRBV19	NA	TRBJ2-3	17	CASRGGRRRLSTDTQYF	TGTGCCAGTAGAGGGGGCAGGAGACGCCTAAGCACAGATACACAGTATTTT
NA	TRBV20-1	NA	TRBJ1-5	14	CSAKASRWDQPQHF	TGCAGTGCTAAGGCCAGCCGGTGGGATCAGCCCCAGCATTTT
TRBD1	TRBV18	few	TRBJ1-2	14	CASSPDRGSSGYTF	TGTGCCAGCTCACCCGACAGGGGATCGAGTGGCTACACCTTC
NA	TRBV7-2	NA	TRBJ2-7	19	CASSSFGGIVGLIIYEQYF	TGTGCCAGCAGTTCCTTTGGGGGAATCGTCGGGCTTATCATCTACGAGCAGTACTTC
NA	TRBV29-1	NA	TRBJ2-2	12	CSGYMNTGELFF	TGCAGCGGCTACATGAACACCGGGGAGCTGTTTTTT
NA	TRBV27	once	TRBJ2-7	9	CASSFRQYF	TGTGCCAGCAGTTTTCGGCAGTACTTC
NA	TRBV7-9	NA	TRBJ1-2	15	CASSFLWEANYGYTF	TGTGCCAGCAGCTTCCTGTGGGAAGCTAACTATGGCTACACCTTC
TRBD1	TRBV9	NA	TRBJ1-2	14	CASSNTGQGYGYTF	TGTGCCAGCAGCAACACGGGACAGGGCTATGGCTACACCTTC
TRBD1	TRBV10-3	NA	TRBJ1-2	13	CAISEDRGYGYTF	TGTGCCATCAGTGAGGACAGGGGCTATGGCTACACCTTC
NA	TRBV20-1	medium-sized	TRBJ2-3	12	CSAVDQTDTQYF	TGCAGTGCTGTCGACCAGACAGATACGCAGTATTTT
NA	TRBV10-3	many	TRBJ2-2	13	CAIMKGGPGELFF	TGTGCCATCATGAAGGGGGGCCCCGGGGAGCTGTTTTTT
NA	TRBV2	once	TRBJ2-7	14	CASKSPPGSYEQYF	TGTGCCAGCAAAAGTCCTCCAGGGAGTTACGAGCAGTACTTC